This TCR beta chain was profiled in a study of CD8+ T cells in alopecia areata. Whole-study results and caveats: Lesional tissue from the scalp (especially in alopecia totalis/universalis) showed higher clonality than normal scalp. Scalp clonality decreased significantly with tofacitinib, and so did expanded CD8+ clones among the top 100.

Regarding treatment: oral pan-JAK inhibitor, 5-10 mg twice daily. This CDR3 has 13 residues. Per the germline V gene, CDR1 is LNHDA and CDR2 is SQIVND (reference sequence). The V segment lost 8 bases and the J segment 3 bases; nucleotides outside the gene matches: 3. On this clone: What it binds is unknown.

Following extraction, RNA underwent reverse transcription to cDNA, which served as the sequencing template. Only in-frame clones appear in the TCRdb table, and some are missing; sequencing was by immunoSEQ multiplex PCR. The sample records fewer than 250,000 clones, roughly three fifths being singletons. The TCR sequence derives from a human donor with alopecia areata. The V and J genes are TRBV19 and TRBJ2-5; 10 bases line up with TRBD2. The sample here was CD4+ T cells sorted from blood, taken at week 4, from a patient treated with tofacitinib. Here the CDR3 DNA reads TGTGCCAGTCAAGCGGGAGGGAAAGAGACCCAGTACTTC. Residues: CASQAGGKETQYF.